The 8 T cell receptor beta chains given below trace back to one sample, sequenced in a study of blood T cells in healthy people across ages. Alongside a J-beta primer mix, a sample-barcoded 5' primer served in a second PCR lasting about 7 to 12 cycles. TCRdb recomputed calls from the 5' RACE reads with MiXCR, one row per CDR3 protein. This sample yields approximately 850,000 distinct CDR3 sequences, of which 58% are seen a single time; approximately 23% belongs to the top ten. What was sequenced was blood. The origin of the receptors is a man aged 25-45 years in good health.

The table lists this clonotype with a few counts. The chain uses TRBV11-2 and TRBJ2-1, with 7 nucleotides matching TRBD1. Looked up from germline, CDR1 is SGHAT and CDR2 is FQNNGV. This CDR3 has 15 amino acids. Losses at the gene ends were 1 base for V and 5 bases for J; bases not matched to a gene: 5. CDR3 sequence (DNA): TGTGCCAGCAGCTTAGGAGGGGGCTGGAACAATGAGCAGTTCTTC. Translating it yields CASSLGGGWNNEQFF. The full variable domain, with the rest looked up from reference TRBV11-2 and TRBJ2-1, is EAGVAQSPRYKIIEKRQSVAFWCNPISGHATLYWYQQILGQGPKLLIQFQNNGVVDDSQLPKDRFSAERLKGVDSTLKIQPAKLEDSAVYLCASSLGGGWNNEQFFGPGTRLTVL.

This clonotype was detected only once. The V and J genes are TRBV3-1 and TRBJ2-3; D ambiguous. CDR3 size: 12 residues. V was trimmed by 4 bases and J by 6 bases, leaving 8 bases between them. CDR1 LGHDT and CDR2 YNNKEL come from the germline V gene (reference sequence). CDR3 protein: CASSPEYDTQYF. The CDR3 coding sequence is TGTGCCAGCAGCCCGGAGTACGATACGCAGTATTTT.

V and J are TRBV28 and TRBJ2-4, with 7 bases aligning to TRBD1. The DNA end is more similar to TRBJ2-7, so the J call may be wrong. The CDR3 sequence is 16 residues long. CDR1 is MDHEN, CDR2 SYDVKM, per germline. Here the CDR3 reads CASSLTAKGAKYEQYF. The CDR3, as DNA: TGTGCCAGCAGTTTAACTGCGAAGGGGGCCAAATACGAGCAGTACTTC.

This chain links TRBV7-2 with TRBJ2-1, with 8 bases aligning to TRBD1. V trimming: 5 bases; J trimming: 8 bases; junction bases outside the gene matches: 5. Germline CDR1 SGHTA, CDR2 FQGNSA. This CDR3 region has 13 residues. DNA of the CDR3: TGTGCCAGCAGCCGAAACAGGGGGGATGAGCAGTTCTTC. Translating it yields CASSRNRGDEQFF.

The sample holds a few counts of this clonotype. For the CDR3, the DNA is TGCGCCAGCAGCCCCCTATGGGAGTCAGGCTACGAGCAGTACTTC. Its protein is CASSPLWESGYEQYF. The V call is TRBV4-1, the J call TRBJ2-7, with D possibly TRBD2 on 5 matching bases. Trimming left V 4 bases short and J 3 bases short, with 16 bases between. This CDR3 has 15 residues. Germline-derived CDR1 and CDR2 are MGHRA and YSYEKL.

V usage is TRBV29-1 and J usage is TRBJ2-7, with D perhaps TRBD2 (6 bases). V lost 3 bases and J 0 bases, leaving 15 bases between the germline ends. The length of the CDR3 is 15 residues. The germline CDR1 and CDR2 sequences are SQVTM and ANQGSEA. CDR3 DNA: TGCAGCGTTGAGGGACTCAAGGACTCCTCCTACGAGCAGTACTTC. Translation: CSVEGLKDSSYEQYF.

V usage is TRBV4-1 and J usage is TRBJ2-5; D call uncertain. The CDR3 loop spans 17 amino acids. CDR1 MGHRA and CDR2 YSYEKL come from the germline V gene. Trimming pared 1 base from V and 4 bases from J, leaving 19 bases between. CDR3 loop: CASSQGLAGPPGETQYF. The CDR3, as DNA: TGCGCCAGCAGCCAAGGCTTAGCCGGGCCGCCGGGAGAGACCCAGTACTTC.

This clonotype was counted a few times. The gene calls are TRBV3-1 and TRBJ1-2; D gene uncertain. V lost 2 bases to trimming and J lost 0 bases, with 7 bases between them. This CDR3 has 14 residues. Germline CDR1 is LGHDT and CDR2 is YNNKEL (reference sequence). The CDR3 protein is CASSQTGANYGYTF. In DNA, the CDR3 is TGTGCCAGCAGCCAAACCGGGGCTAACTATGGCTACACCTTC.